Following are 8 T cell receptor beta chains from one sample sequenced in a study of shared clonotypes between healthy human individuals. Clones were read by immunoSEQ multiplex PCR, and TCRdb kept only the in-frame ones, dropping some. This sample has about 120,000 clones, with about 71% found just once. The sequencing sample was made of memory CD8+ T cells sorted from blood. Sample subset: CD45RO+ cells pooled with CCR7-negative TemRA cells. The receptors originated from a woman aged 25 to 39 in good health.

This clone has just a few counts. The rearrangement joins TRBV29-1 to TRBJ2-1; D unresolved. CDR1 is SQVTM and CDR2 is ANQGSEA in the germline V gene. V shed 3 bases and J shed 6 bases, with 6 bases lying between them. This CDR3 region has 11 residues. The CDR3 region is CSVDSRNEQFF. CDR3 DNA: TGCAGCGTTGATTCCCGCAATGAGCAGTTCTTC.

Concerning this clone: A far larger clone is only one base removed, so a read error is likely. Other DNA variants within this sample encode the same CDR3. The chain is built from TRBV7-9 and TRBJ2-7, with 7 bases aligning to TRBD1. Germline V gene data show CDR1 as SEHNR and CDR2 as FQNEAQ (reference sequence). V was clipped by 4 bases and J by 4 bases; unmatched bases: 1. This CDR3 contains 12 residues. The CDR3 region has the DNA TGTGCCAGCAGCTCGACAGGGTACGAGCAGTACTTC. As protein: CASSSTGYEQYF.

The chain joins TRBV6-5 to TRBJ2-5; TRBD2 is a possible D gene (6 bases). Germline CDR1 and CDR2: MNHEY and SVGAGI. This CDR3 comprises 14 residues. V gave up 6 bases and J gave up 5 bases, with 16 bases separating them. DNA for the CDR3: TGTGCCAGCAGACCCCCGGCGGGAAGGGAGACCCAGTACTTC. Its protein product is CASRPPAGRETQYF.

This clone was seen a handful of times. The chain recombines TRBV2 with TRBJ2-1; perhaps D is TRBD1 or TRBD2 (5 bases each). The CDR3 runs 15 residues. Germline CDR1 and CDR2: SNHLY and FYNNEI. The V end lost 10 bases, the J end lost 6 bases, and 22 bases lay between the germline ends. CDR3 DNA sequence: TGTGCCACTCCCACCGGGACGGATGATGGCAATGAGCAGTTCTTC. It specifies CATPTGTDDGNEQFF.

This chain joins TRBV19 and TRBJ1-1; D is undetermined. Deletions cut 5 bases from V and 4 bases from J, with 8 bases between. The CDR3 consists of 12 residues. CDR1 is LNHDA and CDR2 is SQIVND in the germline V gene (reference sequence). Here the CDR3 DNA reads TGTGCCAGTAGTCTCCAAGGCACTGAAGCTTTCTTT. The encoded protein is CASSLQGTEAFF.

The chain recombines TRBV28 with TRBJ2-3, with TRBD2 identical over 8 bases. From germline, CDR1 is MDHEN and CDR2 SYDVKM. This CDR3 is 17 amino acids long. Trimming took 3 bases from V and 0 from J; bases not matched to a gene: 8. CDR3 amino acids: CASSLSPGRESTDTQYF. The CDR3 bases are TGTGCCAGCAGTTTGAGCCCCGGGAGGGAAAGCACAGATACGCAGTATTTT.

The chain carries TRBV6-5 and TRBJ2-7; possible D gene TRBD1, 6 bases. Between the trimmed V and J ends, which lost 2 bases and 3 bases, there was a span of 11 bases. The CDR3 loop spans 14 amino acids. Looked up from germline, CDR1 is MNHEY and CDR2 is SVGAGI. Here the CDR3 reads CASSYGQIDYEQYF. CDR3 nucleotide sequence: TGTGCCAGCAGTTACGGACAGATTGACTACGAGCAGTACTTC.

A single count supports this clone. The rearrangement joins TRBV29-1 to TRBJ2-3; D perhaps matches TRBD2 (6 bases). CDR3 size: 16 residues. Germline CDR1 and CDR2: SQVTM and ANQGSEA. V gave up 6 bases and J gave up 2 bases, with 21 bases separating them. DNA of the CDR3: TGCAGCGTCTCCGGAGGACTACCGGACCTCACAGATACGCAGTATTTT. Its translation is CSVSGGLPDLTDTQYF.